The 3 T cell receptor beta chains given below trace back to one sample, sequenced in a study of technical replicates of blood from several donors (dated by TCRdb to about 2017). Libraries came from the immunoSEQ multiplex PCR assay. The immuneACCESS repertoire file appears here via TCRdb, limited to in-frame rearrangements. These files lack a portion of the clones; in checked studies, under half of the deficit traces to unresolved V genes, and the cause of the others is not known. The sample table records 75,000 to 85,000 clones; approximately 94% of these occur just once. 0.36% of the sample lies in the top ten. Sequences were obtained from T cells isolated from PBMCs. The receptors shown here come from a human donor in good health.

J is TRBJ2-3 and V is TRBV4-3, with 8 bases aligning to TRBD2. V dropped 0 bases and J dropped 2; count of bases not matched to a gene: 10. This CDR3 is 18 amino acids long. CDR1 and CDR2 (germline): LGHNA, YSLEER. CDR3 protein: CASSQDLKRENTTDTQYF. DNA of the CDR3: TGCGCCAGCAGCCAAGATCTGAAGCGGGAGAATACCACAGATACGCAGTATTTT.

J is TRBJ2-7 and V is TRBV6-5, with 8 bases matching TRBD2. This CDR3 has 15 amino acids. The J segment lost 3 bases and the V segment lost 4 bases, leaving 8 bases of the junction unmatched. The germline V gene has CDR1 MNHEY and CDR2 SVGAGI. The CDR3: CASSFGTRGNYEQYF. As DNA, the CDR3 is TGTGCCAGCAGTTTCGGGACTAGGGGAAACTACGAGCAGTACTTC.

CDR3 DNA sequence: TGTGCCAGCCGGGGACTAGCGGGTTCCTACGAGCAGTACTTC. It codes for CASRGLAGSYEQYF. V and J are TRBV6-5 and TRBJ2-7; 12 bases map to TRBD2. The CDR3 runs 14 residues. Germline V lookup: CDR1 MNHEY, CDR2 SVGAGI. Trimming cost V 8 bases and J 1 base; bases outside gene matches: 3.